This TCR beta chain derives from a study of response to subunit inactivated influenza vaccine. Study findings and constraints: T cells newly recruited by each seasonal influenza vaccination are few, the authors suggested.

This CDR3 is built from 14 residues. V lost 3 bases, J lost 5 bases, and 11 bases lay in between. From germline, CDR1 is LGHDT and CDR2 YNNKEL (reference sequence). From the RT-PCR reads, TCRdb called clonotypes with MiXCR, one entry per CDR3 protein. The sample carries some 180,000 distinct CDR3 sequences, around a tenth recorded once. Concerning this clonotype: Its target is not known.

The genes are TRBV3-1 and TRBJ1-5, with D unresolved. This sequence was found in a man aged 45-60 years who received an inactivated influenza vaccine. Sequencing was performed on non-naive T cells sorted from PBMCs, taken on the day of vaccination. The CDR3 nucleotides read TGTGCCAGCAGCCATACTTATACTCATCAGCCCCAGCATTTT. This translates into CASSHTYTHQPQHF.